This T cell receptor (beta chain) was identified during a study of T cells after yellow fever vaccination. Study outcomes and limitations: Abundant clonotypes from the bulk population could have been carried over as contaminants into FACS-sorted repertoires. A faster peak, day 5 versus 15, was reached by the weaker secondary response.

TCRdb reanalysed the 5' RACE reads using MiXCR and keeps one entry per CDR3 protein. This sample yields 600,000 to 750,000 distinct CDR3 sequences, of which around an eighth are seen a single time; about 15% belongs to the top ten. The V segment lost 6 bases and the J segment 7 bases; nucleotides outside the gene matches: 8. The CDR3 is 15 amino acids. This clonotype was seen ten or more times. What it binds is not known. This sample comprised PBMCs, obtained on the day of the yellow fever booster vaccination. This clonotype was sampled from a man aged 25-45 years who received the YFV17D yellow fever vaccine. This chain uses TRBV12-3 or TRBV12-4 with TRBJ2-1; 11 positions agree with TRBD1. The CDR3 DNA reads as TGTGCCAGCAGAGCCGGGACAGGGGGAAAAAATGAGCAGTTCTTC. Protein sequence: CASRAGTGGKNEQFF.